The present T cell receptor (beta chain) was sequenced within a study of Graves' ophthalmopathy and Graves' hyperthyroidism. Study-level information: The study drew peripheral blood at initial diagnosis, before any treatment.

Notes on the study in general: The model flagged ophthalmopathy progression at approximately 70% sensitivity and 72% to 80% specificity.

The CDR3 extends over 13 amino acids. Trimming shortened V by 5 bases and J by 3 bases, and 10 bases separated the two germline ends. This clonotype was recorded a few times. Its antigen is unidentified. Amplification of the TCR beta CDR3 regions used RNA transcripts (as template). Second-round multiplex PCR came after first-round RT-PCR with HTBI primers. TCRdb ran MiXCR on the multiplex PCR reads and lists one entry per CDR3 protein. The repertoire consists of 620,000 or so distinct CDR3 sequences, with about a fifth occurring once and the leading ten covering approximately 7%. Eligible hyperthyroidism cases comprised new diagnoses of under 2 months' duration in individuals aged 18 to 65. The PBMCs had their origin in more than 9.5 ml of fresh peripheral blood.

This chain links TRBV12-3 or TRBV12-4 with TRBJ2-5; no clear D. Sequencing was carried out using peripheral blood. The sequence derives from a woman aged 18 to 35 with stable Graves' hyperthyroidism. Some clones in this sample may be carry-over from other donors' samples. CDR3 nucleotides: TGTGCCAGCAGTGATATGGATAAAGAGACCCAGTACTTC. Translating gives CASSDMDKETQYF.